The T cell receptor (beta chain) described here comes from a study of cytomegalovirus exposure and HLA in healthy donors. The study, taken as a whole, reports: Later genetic work tied a missense DCLRE1C variant to beta-chain V and J trimming.

Regarding this clone: Its antigen is unidentified.

The CDR3 consists of 12 residues. In germline, CDR1 is SGHAT, CDR2 FQNNGV. The V and J ends lost 3 bases and 7 bases respectively, with 6 bases between them. Primers included in the PCR were 60 Vbeta and 13 Jbeta primers. Produced via immunoSEQ multiplex PCR; TCRdb's table is partial and in-frame only. The data hold 160,000 or so clones, with over 70% observed a single time. The chain is built from TRBV11-2 and TRBJ1-4, with TRBD1 as a possible D gene (5 bases). The origin of this receptor is a woman aged 18-29 years in good health and CMV-seronegative. Sequencing input: PBMCs. The CDR3 sequence is CASSLDTEKLFF. CDR3 DNA: TGTGCCAGCAGCTTGGACACTGAAAAACTGTTTTTT. Full variable domain (missing parts from reference TRBV11-2 and TRBJ1-4): EAGVAQSPRYKIIEKRQSVAFWCNPISGHATLYWYQQILGQGPKLLIQFQNNGVVDDSQLPKDRFSAERLKGVDSTLKIQPAKLEDSAVYLCASSLDTEKLFFGSGTQLSVL.